A single sample is the source of the 31 T cell receptor beta chains below, sequenced in a study of shared clonotypes between healthy human individuals. TCRdb's copy holds only in-frame clones and misses some; the assay was immunoSEQ multiplex PCR. The sample has about 2.2 million clones, roughly 91% seen once. Selected positively for CCR7 and CD45RO-negative, naive CD8 cells excluded terminally differentiated effector memory CD45RA+ cells. Input material: naive CD8+ T cells from PBMCs. Receptors originate from a man younger than 30 in good health. Some clones in this sample may be carry-over from other donors' samples.

This rearrangement joins TRBV11-2 to TRBJ2-3; 10 bases match TRBD2. V lost 2 bases and J lost 2; bases outside the gene matches: 7. Germline values: CDR1 SGHAT, CDR2 FQNNGV. The CDR3 loop spans 17 amino acids. CDR3 in amino acids: CASSLYRTSGATDTQYF. The CDR3 nucleotides are TGTGCCAGCAGCTTATATCGGACTAGCGGAGCCACAGATACGCAGTATTTT.

This clone was observed a single time. The chain links TRBV15 to TRBJ1-1; TRBD1 is a possible D gene (6 bases). Germline V gene data show CDR1 as LNHNV and CDR2 as YYDKDF (reference sequence). This CDR3 has 14 residues. Trimming shortened V by 8 bases and J by 4 bases, and 17 bases separated the two germline ends. CDR3 in amino acids: CATGRGGLTTEAFF. The CDR3 nucleotides read TGTGCCACCGGACGTGGGGGCTTGACCACTGAAGCTTTCTTT.

This sequence joins TRBV7-9 and TRBJ1-1; D is unresolved. Germline assignment: CDR1 SEHNR and CDR2 FQNEAQ (reference sequence). CDR3 size: 15 residues. The V end lost 5 bases, the J end lost 1 base, and 14 bases lay between the germline ends. CDR3 loop: CASSHMFGRNTEAFF. The CDR3 region has the DNA TGTGCCAGCAGCCACATGTTTGGCCGGAACACTGAAGCTTTCTTT.

This chain connects TRBV4-3 to TRBJ1-2; D is undetermined. The V gene lost 3 bases and the J gene lost 5 bases, with 16 bases spanning the gap. The germline V gene encodes CDR1 LGHNA and CDR2 YSLEER. The CDR3 length is 15 residues. The chain's CDR3 is CASSQRPVGYYGYTF. CDR3 in DNA: TGCGCCAGCAGCCAGAGACCCGTGGGGTATTATGGCTACACCTTC.

V and J are TRBV4-1 and TRBJ2-1, with D uncertain. Germline CDR1 is MGHRA and CDR2 is YSYEKL. The CDR3 runs 13 residues. V was shortened by 6 bases and J by 4 bases, with 10 bases between the two germline ends. CDR3 in DNA: TGCGCCAGCAGGGGCGTGAATTACAATGAGCAGTTCTTC. Amino acid sequence: CASRGVNYNEQFF.

The chain joins TRBV4-2 to TRBJ2-7; 7 nucleotides agree with TRBD1. With V trimmed by 2 bases and J by 5 bases, 6 bases remained unmatched. Germline-derived CDR1 and CDR2 are LGHNA and YNFKEQ. The CDR3 is made up of 14 amino acids. The DNA of the CDR3 is TGTGCCAGCAGCCAACCGGGACAGATCAACGAGCAGTACTTC. Amino acids: CASSQPGQINEQYF.

This chain connects TRBV9 to TRBJ1-5, with D tentatively TRBD1 (5 bases). Trimming removed 4 bases at V and 0 bases at J, with 11 bases between. This CDR3 spans 15 amino acids. Germline-derived CDR1 and CDR2 are SGDLS and YYNGEE. Here the CDR3 reads CASSPEGYSNQPQHF. The CDR3 nucleotides are TGTGCCAGCAGCCCGGAGGGGTATAGCAATCAGCCCCAGCATTTT.

There are a few counts of this clone. The sample carries other DNA sequences with the same CDR3. This chain uses TRBV10-3 with TRBJ2-7; D is unclear. The V end was cut by 2 bases, the J end by 3 bases, with 8 bases between. In germline, CDR1 is ENHRY, CDR2 SYGVKD. CDR3 length: 13 amino acids. The chain's CDR3 is CAISEGLGYEQYF. In DNA form, the CDR3 reads TGTGCCATCAGTGAGGGCTTGGGCTACGAGCAGTACTTC.

The chain joins TRBV10-3 to TRBJ1-2; D uncertain. The germline CDR1 and CDR2 sequences are ENHRY and SYGVKD. The germline V and J ends were trimmed by 3 bases and 4 bases, with 9 bases remaining between them. The CDR3 has 13 residues. The CDR3 sequence is CAISDQGVYGYTF. The CDR3 DNA reads TGTGCCATCAGTGACCAAGGTGTCTATGGCTACACCTTC.

V usage is TRBV6-6 and J usage is TRBJ2-1; 7 nucleotides line up with TRBD2. The V segment lost 7 bases and the J segment 2 bases; nucleotides outside the gene matches: 5. CDR1 is MNHNY and CDR2 is SVGAGI in the germline V gene (reference sequence). The CDR3 runs 14 residues. CDR3 nucleotide sequence: TGTGCCAGCACCCGGGGGGTGACCTACAATGAGCAGTTCTTC. Its translation is CASTRGVTYNEQFF.

The chain employs TRBV27 and TRBJ1-5, with 10 bases lining up with TRBD1. V shed 7 bases and J 7 bases; nucleotides not matched to a gene: 10. The CDR3 loop spans 15 amino acids. Germline assignment: CDR1 MNHEY and CDR2 SMNVEV (reference sequence). The CDR3: CASKPDRGQGQPQHF. CDR3 nucleotide sequence: TGTGCCAGCAAACCCGACAGGGGGCAGGGGCAGCCCCAGCATTTT.

The chain links TRBV28 to TRBJ1-5; possibly TRBD1 for D (6 bases). CDR1 is MDHEN and CDR2 is SYDVKM in the germline V gene. Trimming left V 6 bases short and J 0 bases short, with 18 bases between. The CDR3 sequence is 17 residues long. Here the CDR3 reads CASRETGEPDSNQPQHF. The CDR3 bases are TGTGCCAGCAGAGAGACAGGCGAGCCCGATAGCAATCAGCCCCAGCATTTT.

The gene calls are TRBV2 and TRBJ2-7; the match to TRBD2 covers 11 bases. In germline, CDR1 is SNHLY, CDR2 FYNNEI. Trimming took 2 bases from V and 0 from J; bases not matched to a gene: 15. The CDR3 has 20 amino acids. The CDR3 coding sequence is TGTGCCAGCAGTGAATTGGGACTAGCGGCCGAAATGTCTACCTCCTACGAGCAGTACTTC. This gives the protein CASSELGLAAEMSTSYEQYF.

The rearrangement links TRBV29-1 to TRBJ2-7, with D maybe TRBD1 (5 bases). This CDR3 has 14 amino acids. V was pared by 2 bases and J by 3 bases, with 14 bases between. Looked up from germline, CDR1 is SQVTM and CDR2 is ANQGSEA. The chain's CDR3 is CSVEIDSSSYEQYF. Here the CDR3 DNA reads TGCAGCGTTGAAATTGACAGTTCCAGCTACGAGCAGTACTTC.

For the CDR3, the DNA is TGCGCCAGCAGCTTGGCGAGACAGACGAACACTGAAGCTTTCTTT. Its translation: CASSLARQTNTEAFF. The J gene is TRBJ1-1, the V gene TRBV5-1, with TRBD1 as a possible D gene (5 bases). V lost 0 bases and J lost 1, with 10 bases in between. Germline V CDR1 and CDR2: SGHRS, YFSETQ. The CDR3 contains 15 residues.

The gene calls are TRBV4-1 and TRBJ2-1, with 11 bases lining up with TRBD2. From germline, CDR1 is MGHRA and CDR2 YSYEKL. The CDR3 sequence is 17 residues long. V was pared by 4 bases and J by 9 bases, with 14 bases of the junction left unmatched. CDR3 coding DNA: TGCGCCAGCAGCCGGACAGGGACTAGCGGCCCCCAAGGTGAGCAGTTCTTC. This codes for CASSRTGTSGPQGEQFF.

The chain employs TRBV6-5 and TRBJ2-2, with TRBD1 identical over 8 bases. CDR3 size: 16 residues. The germline V gene encodes CDR1 MNHEY and CDR2 SVGAGI. After removal of 3 bases from V and 4 bases from J, the junction contained 7 bases not matched to a gene. The CDR3 DNA reads as TGTGCCAGCAGTTATTCGACAGGGGAGTTCACCGGGGAGCTGTTTTTT. Translation gives CASSYSTGEFTGELFF.

The genes are TRBV4-1 and TRBJ2-2; a possible D gene is TRBD2 (5 bases). There are 16 residues in the CDR3. Trimming removed 0 bases from V and 5 bases from J, with 13 bases in between. The germline gives CDR1 MGHRA, CDR2 YSYEKL. CDR3 loop: CASSQERDYRTGELFF. The CDR3 DNA is TGCGCCAGCAGCCAAGAACGAGACTACCGTACCGGGGAGCTGTTTTTT.

The chain has TRBV6-5 and TRBJ2-1; D unclear. The CDR3 is 15 amino acids. The V gene's germline CDR1 is MNHEY and CDR2 SVGAGI. Trimming shortened V by 1 base and J by 1 base, and 8 bases separated the two germline ends. CDR3 in amino acids: CASSYFQNSYNEQFF. The CDR3 DNA follows: TGTGCCAGCAGTTACTTTCAGAATTCCTACAATGAGCAGTTCTTC.

The chain links TRBV28 to TRBJ2-3; tentatively, D is TRBD2 (5 bases). CDR3 size: 15 residues. Between the trimmed V and J ends, which lost 3 bases and 1 base, there was a span of 11 bases. Germline values: CDR1 MDHEN, CDR2 SYDVKM. The CDR3 region is CASSFRGERTDTQYF. CDR3 coding DNA: TGTGCCAGCAGTTTTCGGGGAGAGCGCACAGATACGCAGTATTTT.

This clone occurred once. The chain has TRBV15 and TRBJ2-5; possible D gene TRBD1, 6 bases. There are 17 residues in the CDR3. The V end was cut by 0 bases, the J end by 5 bases, with 19 bases between. Germline CDR1 is LNHNV and CDR2 is YYDKDF (reference sequence). The CDR3 DNA sequence: TGTGCCACCAGCAGAGATCGGGCTGGGGGCCTGGAGGAGACCCAGTACTTC. Translation gives CATSRDRAGGLEETQYF.

This clone is a singleton in its sample. This chain links TRBV25-1 with TRBJ2-1; the D is unclear. The germline V gene has CDR1 MGHDK and CDR2 SYGVNS. The CDR3 has 13 amino acids. V dropped 1 base and J dropped 9 bases, with 10 bases sitting between them. This CDR3 reads CASSEFYVREQFF. CDR3 DNA sequence: TGTGCCAGCAGTGAATTTTACGTCCGTGAGCAGTTCTTC.

The V and J genes are TRBV27 and TRBJ1-2; D ambiguous. The CDR3 extends over 15 amino acids. V was pared by 5 bases and J by 2 bases, with 15 bases between. CDR1 is MNHEY and CDR2 is SMNVEV in the germline V gene (reference sequence). CDR3 loop: CASSARDQSNYGYTF. DNA of the CDR3: TGTGCCAGCAGTGCCCGCGACCAATCCAACTATGGCTACACCTTC.

The chain uses TRBV27 and TRBJ1-1, with D unresolved. Trimming took off 8 bases at V and 0 bases at J, with 4 bases between the two ends. This CDR3 has 11 residues. Germline V gene data show CDR1 as MNHEY and CDR2 as SMNVEV (reference sequence). For the CDR3, the DNA is TGTGCCAGCGGAATGAACACTGAAGCTTTCTTT. Translating gives CASGMNTEAFF.

J is TRBJ2-7 and V is TRBV27, with 10 positions matching TRBD1. Germline CDR1 and CDR2: MNHEY and SMNVEV (reference sequence). The CDR3 sequence is 16 residues long. J gave up 5 bases and V 6 bases, and 13 bases lay outside the gene matches. This CDR3 reads CASRPGTGAPWDEQYF. As DNA, the CDR3 is TGTGCCAGCAGGCCAGGGACAGGGGCACCTTGGGACGAGCAGTACTTC.

This sequence joins TRBV7-8 and TRBJ2-7; D might be TRBD1 (6 bases). The CDR3 contains 15 residues. The V and J ends lost 4 bases and 6 bases respectively, with 19 bases between them. Germline V gene sequence: CDR1 SGHVS, CDR2 FQNEAQ. The CDR3 DNA reads as TGTGCCAGCAGCTCGGCAGGGGAGCCCCGGGGCGAGCAGTACTTC. Amino acids: CASSSAGEPRGEQYF.

The rearrangement uses TRBV7-9 and TRBJ2-2; D is unclear. CDR3 length equals 15 residues. V dropped 10 bases and J dropped 2 bases, with 17 bases sitting between them. The germline V gene has CDR1 SEHNR and CDR2 FQNEAQ (reference sequence). CDR3 in amino acids: CATATNPGNTGELFF. The CDR3 DNA is TGTGCCACCGCCACAAATCCAGGAAACACCGGGGAGCTGTTTTTT.

This chain links TRBV7-9 with TRBJ1-1; D gene unclear. V was cut by 3 bases and J by 6 bases, with 17 bases left in between. Germline values: CDR1 SEHNR, CDR2 FQNEAQ (reference sequence). CDR3 length: 15 residues. The CDR3 sequence: CASSFPAASPAEAFF. DNA for the CDR3: TGTGCCAGCAGCTTCCCGGCAGCCAGTCCCGCTGAAGCTTTCTTT.

As regards this clone: Within the sample, other DNA sequences also encode this same CDR3. The CDR3 here is CASSLGNSGNTIYF. DNA of the CDR3: TGTGCCAGCAGCTTGGGGAACTCTGGAAACACCATATATTTT. This rearrangement joins TRBV5-6 to TRBJ1-3; D unresolved. The CDR3 consists of 14 residues. The V end was cut by 0 bases, the J end by 0 bases, with 4 bases between. Germline loops: CDR1 SGHDT, CDR2 YYEEEE.

The chain combines TRBV4-2 with TRBJ1-2, with D unresolved. Germline values: CDR1 LGHNA, CDR2 YNFKEQ. There are 17 residues in the CDR3. The V end lost 0 bases, the J end lost 8 bases, and 22 bases lay between the germline ends. In DNA form, the CDR3 reads TGTGCCAGCAGCCAAGATACAAGGGTGAGAATTCTACTCGGCTACACCTTC. Amino acids: CASSQDTRVRILLGYTF.

The rearrangement joins TRBV2 to TRBJ1-1; D gene ambiguous. The CDR3 is 13 residues long. Germline V lookup: CDR1 SNHLY, CDR2 FYNNEI. The V and J ends lost 3 bases and 3 bases respectively, with 8 bases between them. CDR3 DNA sequence: TGTGCCAGCAGTGATAGGCAGTACACTGAAGCTTTCTTT. Its translation: CASSDRQYTEAFF.